The 4 T cell receptor beta chains listed next were all sequenced from one sample in a study of blood T cell repertoires in COVID-19. TCRdb's table, derived via immunoSEQ multiplex PCR, lists solely in-frame clones and lacks some. Here the sample spans roughly 180,000 clones, over 75% being singletons. Sequencing input: peripheral blood. The receptors stem from a man older than 75 with COVID-19, enrolled during active disease.

The genes are TRBV3-1 (or the pseudogene TRBV3-2) and TRBJ1-4; 7 nucleotides line up with TRBD1. This CDR3 is 15 amino acids long. The trim removed 4 bases at V and 7 bases at J, leaving 9 bases unmatched. Germline CDR1 LGHDT, CDR2 YNNKEL (reference sequence). The CDR3 loop reads CASSLQGLIGEKLFF. The CDR3 DNA follows: TGTGCCAGCAGCCTACAGGGGTTAATAGGTGAAAAACTGTTTTTT.

The chain links TRBV12-3 or TRBV12-4 to TRBJ1-5, with D unclear. V gave up 6 bases and J gave up 11 bases, with 11 bases separating them. This CDR3 comprises 11 residues. The CDR3 is CASSFTEAQHF. In nucleotides, the CDR3 is TGTGCCAGCAGCTTTACCGAGGCCCAGCATTTT.

V and J are TRBV28 and TRBJ1-2, with D maybe TRBD1 (5 bases). Trimming cost V 5 bases and J 8 bases, with 21 bases left between them. CDR3 size: 15 residues. Germline-derived CDR1 and CDR2 are MDHEN and SYDVKM. Written as DNA, the CDR3 is TGTGCCAGCAGTACCGACAGTTTTAAATACAGGGGCTACACCTTC. The encoded protein is CASSTDSFKYRGYTF.

The gene calls are TRBV27 and TRBJ2-2; D may be TRBD2 (5 bases). CDR3 size: 15 residues. Per germline, CDR1 MNHEY and CDR2 SMNVEV (reference sequence). Trimming shortened V by 5 bases and J by 1 base, and 11 bases separated the two germline ends. The CDR3 region has the DNA TGTGCCAGCAGTCCGAGTCGGGGGAACACCGGGGAGCTGTTTTTT. Its protein is CASSPSRGNTGELFF.